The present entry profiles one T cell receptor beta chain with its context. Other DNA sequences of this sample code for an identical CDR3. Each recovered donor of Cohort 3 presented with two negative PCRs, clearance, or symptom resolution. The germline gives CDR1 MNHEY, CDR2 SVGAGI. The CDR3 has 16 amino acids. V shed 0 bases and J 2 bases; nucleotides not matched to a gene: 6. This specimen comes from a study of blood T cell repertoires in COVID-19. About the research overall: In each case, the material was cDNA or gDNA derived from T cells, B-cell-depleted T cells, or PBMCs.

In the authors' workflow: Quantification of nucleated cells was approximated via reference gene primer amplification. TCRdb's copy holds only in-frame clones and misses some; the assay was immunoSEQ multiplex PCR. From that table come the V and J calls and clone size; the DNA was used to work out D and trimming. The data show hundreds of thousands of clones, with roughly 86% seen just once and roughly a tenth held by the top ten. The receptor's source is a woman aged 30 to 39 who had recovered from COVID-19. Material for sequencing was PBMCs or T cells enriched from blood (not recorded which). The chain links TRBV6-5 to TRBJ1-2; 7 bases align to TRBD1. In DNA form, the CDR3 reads TGTGCCAGCAGTTACTCTAGGACAGGAGGCAACTATGGCTACACCTTC. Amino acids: CASSYSRTGGNYGYTF.